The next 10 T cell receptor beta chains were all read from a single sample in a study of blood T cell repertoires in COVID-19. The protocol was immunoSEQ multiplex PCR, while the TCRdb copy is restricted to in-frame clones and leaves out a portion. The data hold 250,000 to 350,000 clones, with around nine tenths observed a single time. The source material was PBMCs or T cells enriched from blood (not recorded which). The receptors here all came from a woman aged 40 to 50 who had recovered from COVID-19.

The CDR3 bases are TGCGCCAGCAGCCAAGATCGGGGACAGGGTTACGAGCAGTACTTC. As protein: CASSQDRGQGYEQYF. This sequence joins TRBV4-3 and TRBJ2-7; 9 bases align to TRBD1. The CDR3 length is 15 residues. The V and J ends lost 0 bases and 4 bases, in that order; junction bases with no gene match: 4. Germline CDR1 is LGHNA and CDR2 is YSLEER.

The CDR3 coding sequence is TGTGCCAGCAGCTTTACTAGCTCCTACAATGAGCAGTTCTTC. Amino acids: CASSFTSSYNEQFF. This rearrangement joins TRBV7-2 to TRBJ2-1; the D gene is possibly TRBD2 (5 bases). Germline values: CDR1 SGHTA, CDR2 FQGNSA. V lost 3 bases and J 0 bases, leaving 6 bases between the germline ends. The CDR3 spans 14 residues.

The CDR3 DNA reads TGCGCCAGCAGCCCACCTAGCGGGAGTCCACTCGATGAGCAGTTCTTC. As protein: CASSPPSGSPLDEQFF. The chain is built from TRBV5-1 and TRBJ2-1, with 10 bases aligning to TRBD2. The V gene's germline CDR1 is SGHRS and CDR2 YFSETQ. J was trimmed by 8 bases and V by 4 bases; bases with no gene match: 12. This CDR3 contains 16 residues.

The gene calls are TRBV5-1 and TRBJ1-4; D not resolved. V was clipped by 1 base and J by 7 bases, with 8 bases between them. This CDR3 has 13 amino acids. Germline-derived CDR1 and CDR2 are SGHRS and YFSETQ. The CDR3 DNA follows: TGCGCCAGCAGCTTGCAGGTTGGTGAAAAACTGTTTTTT. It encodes CASSLQVGEKLFF.

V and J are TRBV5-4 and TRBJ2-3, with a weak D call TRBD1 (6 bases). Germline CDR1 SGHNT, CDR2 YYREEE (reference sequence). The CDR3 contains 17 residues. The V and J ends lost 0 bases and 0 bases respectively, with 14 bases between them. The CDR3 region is CASSLVMGASSTDTQYF. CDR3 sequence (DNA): TGTGCCAGCAGCTTGGTTATGGGGGCCTCTAGCACAGATACGCAGTATTTT.

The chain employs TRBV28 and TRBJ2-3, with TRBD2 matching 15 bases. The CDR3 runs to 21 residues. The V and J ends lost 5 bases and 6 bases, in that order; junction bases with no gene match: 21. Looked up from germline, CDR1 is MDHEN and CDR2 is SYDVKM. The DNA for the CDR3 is TGTGCCAGCAGTCTGACAGATTCGTGGACTAGCGGGAGGGGCCCACGGGATACGCAGTATTTT. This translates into CASSLTDSWTSGRGPRDTQYF.

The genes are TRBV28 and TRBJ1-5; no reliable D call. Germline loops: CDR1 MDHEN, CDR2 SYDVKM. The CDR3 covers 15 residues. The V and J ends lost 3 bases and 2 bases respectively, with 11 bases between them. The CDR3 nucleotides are TGTGCCAGCAGTTTCATTTTTCGAGGCAATCAGCCCCAGCATTTT. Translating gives CASSFIFRGNQPQHF. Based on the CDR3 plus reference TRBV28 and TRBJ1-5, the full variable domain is DVKVTQSSRYLVKRTGEKVFLECVQDMDHENMFWYRQDPGLGLRLIYFSYDVKMKEKGDIPEGYSVSREKKERFSLILESASTNQTSMYLCASSFIFRGNQPQHFGDGTRLSIL.

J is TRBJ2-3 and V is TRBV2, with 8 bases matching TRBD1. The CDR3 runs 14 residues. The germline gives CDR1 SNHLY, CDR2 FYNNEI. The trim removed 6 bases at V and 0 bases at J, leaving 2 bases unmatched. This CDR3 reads CASRQGDSTDTQYF. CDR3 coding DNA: TGTGCCAGCAGACAGGGGGATAGCACAGATACGCAGTATTTT.

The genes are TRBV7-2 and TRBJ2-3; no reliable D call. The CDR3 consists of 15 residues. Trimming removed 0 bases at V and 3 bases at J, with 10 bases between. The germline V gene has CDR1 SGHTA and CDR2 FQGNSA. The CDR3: CASSLAATETDTQYF. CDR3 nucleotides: TGTGCCAGCAGCTTAGCTGCAACAGAGACAGATACGCAGTATTTT. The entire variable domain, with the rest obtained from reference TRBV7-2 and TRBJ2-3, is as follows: GAGVSQSPSNKVTEKGKDVELRCDPISGHTALYWYRQSLGQGLEFLIYFQGNSAPDKSGLPSDRFSAERTGGSVSTLTIQRTQQEDSAVYLCASSLAATETDTQYFGPGTRLTVL.

CDR3 in amino acids: CASRQGFNEQFF. The CDR3 bases are TGTGCCAGCAGACAGGGCTTCAATGAGCAGTTCTTC. This chain links TRBV19 with TRBJ2-1, with 7 bases that match TRBD1. The germline CDR1 and CDR2 sequences are LNHDA and SQIVND (reference sequence). V shed 9 bases, J shed 6 bases, and the junction held 5 bases outside the gene matches. CDR3 length equals 12 residues.